This T cell receptor (beta chain) was identified in a study of T cell responses to AZD1222 COVID-19 vaccine. Some clones are missing from TCRdb's copy, which holds only in-frame ones; the method was immunoSEQ multiplex PCR. The sample shows around 160,000 clones, around nine tenths of them seen only once. Germline V gene data show CDR1 as SNHLY and CDR2 as FYNNEI. The CDR3 extends over 15 amino acids. The junction had 14 bases not matched to a gene; V was cut back by 6 bases and J by 7 bases. Points on this clone: Its antigen is not identified.

Study results and limitations: Reportedly, close to half of spike-specific TCRs are directed against unmutated variant regions. Clonal diversity was possibly underestimated, and the donors were mostly white British, with more females.

The source is an adult in good health. The sequencing here drew on peripheral blood, taken on day 0 of MenACWY control vaccination. V gene TRBV2 combines with J gene TRBJ2-5, with 7 bases matching TRBD1. The CDR3 nucleotides read TGTGCCAGCAGAGTAATCACAGGGGTCGAAGCGACCCAGTACTTC. Protein sequence: CASRVITGVEATQYF.